This is a list of T cell receptor beta chains from one sample in a study of tumor-infiltrating lymphocytes in localized non-small cell lung cancer. Sequenced by immunoSEQ multiplex PCR; TCRdb stores in-frame clones only, minus some. This sample carries approximately 1,400 clones, 85% of them seen once, and the ten largest clones take 6% to 8%. Material: lung tumor tissue. Receptors were obtained from a human donor with non-small cell lung cancer. CDR3s include the opening cysteine and the closing phenylalanine or tryptophan. A D gene is named only where the DNA matches it firmly. Clone size appears in some rows only: once, few, many, or a class for an expanded clone.

d_gene,j_gene,v_gene,abundance,CDR3aa,CDR3nt
TRBD2,TRBJ2-1,TRBV6-5,NA,CASSSLALSYNEQFF,TGTGCCAGCAGTTCACTAGCGCTCTCCTACAATGAGCAGTTCTTC
NA,TRBJ2-7,TRBV5-3,NA,CASSLEEGAGYEQYF,TGTGCCAGCAGCTTGGAGGAGGGGGCGGGCTACGAGCAGTACTTC
NA,TRBJ2-7,TRBV20-1,NA,CSARSRGEQYF,TGCAGTGCTAGATCACGAGGTGAGCAGTACTTC
NA,TRBJ2-7,TRBV11-2,NA,CASRNYYEQYF,TGTGCCAGCAGGAACTATTACGAGCAGTACTTC
NA,TRBJ2-5,TRBV12-5,once,CASAGDWWETQYF,TGTGCTAGTGCCGGGGACTGGTGGGAGACCCAGTACTTC
NA,TRBJ1-1,TRBV27,NA,CASSPDSLNTEAFF,TGTGCCAGCAGTCCCGACAGCCTGAACACTGAAGCTTTCTTT
NA,TRBJ2-1,TRBV9,NA,CASSDRDTRGEQFF,TGTGCCAGCAGCGACCGGGACACACGGGGGGAGCAGTTCTTC
NA,TRBJ1-2,TRBV29-1,once,CSVELPGYGYTF,TGCAGCGTTGAGCTACCCGGCTATGGCTACACCTTC
TRBD1,TRBJ2-1,TRBV13,once,CASSSGTGEYNEQFF,TGTGCCAGCAGCTCGGGGACAGGGGAATACAATGAGCAGTTCTTC
TRBD1,TRBJ1-1,TRBV27,NA,CASSWGTGTEAFF,TGTGCCAGCAGTTGGGGGACAGGCACTGAAGCTTTCTTT
TRBD1,TRBJ1-5,TRBV12-5,NA,CASGDLGTGYDQPQHF,TGTGCTAGTGGTGACCTCGGGACAGGGTACGATCAGCCCCAGCATTTT
NA,TRBJ2-7,TRBV7-6,once,CASSPGPNYEQYF,TGTGCCAGCAGCCCTGGGCCCAACTACGAGCAGTACTTC
TRBD2,TRBJ2-5,TRBV7-2,NA,CASSLALAGVETQYF,TGTGCCAGCAGCTTAGCTCTAGCGGGAGTAGAGACCCAGTACTTC
NA,TRBJ2-1,TRBV27,NA,CASSFYLRGEQFF,TGTGCCAGCAGTTTTTATCTTCGCGGAGAGCAGTTCTTC
NA,TRBJ2-7,TRBV21-1,NA,CASSKGTGRSYEQYF,TGTGCCAGCAGCAAGGGAACAGGGAGGTCCTACGAGCAGTACTTC
NA,TRBJ1-2,TRBV15,few,CATSRDRGELGYGYTF,TGTGCCACCAGCAGAGATCGCGGGGAGCTTGGCTATGGCTACACCTTC
NA,TRBJ1-2,TRBV4-1,NA,CASRPGQTNYGYTF,TGCGCCAGCAGGCCAGGACAGACTAACTATGGCTACACCTTC
TRBD1,TRBJ1-3,TRBV12-5,NA,CASGLRDRDPSGNTIYF,TGTGCTAGTGGTTTGAGGGACAGGGATCCCTCTGGAAACACCATATATTTT
NA,TRBJ2-2,TRBV5-1,NA,CASSLVPQGSNTGELFF,TGCGCCAGCAGCTTGGTACCACAGGGATCGAACACCGGGGAGCTGTTTTTT
TRBD1,TRBJ1-2,TRBV5-1,NA,CASSPGQWGDGYTF,TGCGCCAGCAGCCCGGGACAGTGGGGGGATGGCTACACCTTC
TRBD1,TRBJ1-2,TRBV30,NA,CAWRATGGSGYTF,TGTGCCTGGAGAGCTACAGGGGGCTCTGGCTACACCTTC
NA,TRBJ1-1,TRBV10-3,NA,CAIRGALNTEAFF,TGTGCCATCCGCGGGGCCTTGAACACTGAAGCTTTCTTT
TRBD2,TRBJ2-1,TRBV11-2,once,CASSTGLDEQFF,TGTGCCAGCAGCACAGGACTAGATGAGCAGTTCTTC
NA,TRBJ1-2,TRBV6-6,NA,CASSTVTNYGYTF,TGTGCCAGCAGTACGGTCACTAACTATGGCTACACCTTC
NA,TRBJ1-2,TRBV27,NA,CASSPFQGDGYTF,TGTGCCAGCAGTCCCTTTCAGGGAGATGGCTACACCTTC
TRBD1,TRBJ2-1,TRBV7-8,NA,CASSPDRVKSAPSNEQFF,TGTGCCAGCAGCCCCGACAGGGTAAAAAGCGCCCCCAGCAATGAGCAGTTCTTC
NA,TRBJ1-1,TRBV27,NA,CASSYGQNTEAFF,TGTGCCAGCAGTTACGGACAGAACACTGAAGCTTTCTTT
TRBD1,TRBJ1-1,TRBV29-1,NA,CSVDRATPSTEAFF,TGCAGCGTGGACAGGGCTACCCCCTCCACTGAAGCTTTCTTT
NA,TRBJ1-2,TRBV5-1,NA,CASSQDPSGYGYTF,TGCGCCAGCAGCCAGGACCCGTCTGGTTATGGCTACACCTTC
TRBD2,TRBJ2-7,TRBV4-2,NA,CASSSTTSGGASYEQYF,TGTGCCAGCAGCTCAACGACTAGCGGGGGGGCCTCCTACGAGCAGTACTTC
NA,TRBJ2-6,TRBV29-1,NA,CSARGRGSSGANVLTF,TGCAGCGCAAGGGGGAGAGGATCATCTGGGGCCAACGTCCTGACTTTC
NA,TRBJ2-3,TRBV25-1,NA,CASSEYAGSTDTQYF,TGTGCCAGCAGTGAATATGCCGGTAGCACAGATACGCAGTATTTT
NA,TRBJ1-6,TRBV7-9,NA,CASSLEQPNSPLHF,TGTGCCAGCAGCTTAGAACAGCCTAATTCACCCCTCCACTTT
TRBD1,TRBJ1-2,TRBV4-2,NA,CASSPDRGNGYTF,TGTGCCAGCAGCCCCGACAGGGGGAATGGCTACACCTTC
NA,TRBJ1-5,TRBV7-3,NA,CASSLGPNQPQHF,TGTGCCAGCAGCCTAGGCCCCAATCAGCCCCAGCATTTT
NA,TRBJ2-5,TRBV5-4,NA,CASSLIQTQETQYF,TGTGCCAGCAGCTTGATACAGACTCAAGAGACCCAGTACTTC
TRBD1,TRBJ2-7,TRBV11-2,NA,CASSLGGTGADEQYF,TGTGCCAGCAGCTTAGGGGGTACAGGGGCTGACGAGCAGTACTTC
NA,TRBJ1-1,TRBV6-6,NA,CASSYSTTEAFF,TGTGCCAGCAGTTACTCTACGACTGAAGCTTTCTTT
NA,TRBJ2-2,TRBV29-1,NA,CSVGRGREGAVNGELFF,TGCAGCGTTGGGCGCGGACGGGAGGGGGCTGTCAACGGGGAGCTGTTTTTT
NA,TRBJ1-2,TRBV2,NA,CASSEEPTYGYTF,TGTGCCAGCAGTGAAGAACCAACCTATGGCTACACCTTC
TRBD1,TRBJ2-3,TRBV2,NA,CASSAGTGRGADTQYF,TGTGCCAGCAGTGCAGGGACAGGGCGGGGTGCAGATACGCAGTATTTT
NA,TRBJ1-5,TRBV30,NA,CAWSGSPGGVGQPQHF,TGTGCCTGGAGTGGCTCCCCTGGGGGGGTGGGTCAGCCCCAGCATTTT
TRBD1,TRBJ1-2,TRBV7-1,NA,CASSLSDRGGGYTF,TGTGCCAGCAGCTTGAGCGACAGGGGCGGGGGCTACACCTTC
TRBD1,TRBJ1-4,TRBV18,NA,CASSPTEGQGVEKLFF,TGTGCCAGCTCACCCACCGAGGGACAGGGTGTGGAGAAACTGTTTTTT
TRBD1,TRBJ2-3,TRBV7-2,once,CASSFPDRGVDTQYF,TGTGCCAGCAGCTTCCCTGACAGGGGGGTAGATACGCAGTATTTT
NA,TRBJ1-1,TRBV25-1,NA,CASSESQTNTEAFF,TGTGCCAGCAGTGAATCGCAGACTAACACTGAAGCTTTCTTT
TRBD1,TRBJ1-1,TRBV25-1,NA,CASRTGSFREAFF,TGTGCCAGCAGGACAGGGTCATTTAGGGAAGCTTTCTTT
NA,TRBJ1-1,TRBV10-3,NA,CAISESGTFTEAFF,TGTGCCATCAGTGAGTCCGGGACATTCACTGAAGCTTTCTTT
TRBD1,TRBJ1-2,TRBV13,NA,CASSQDRGYGYTF,TGTGCCAGCAGCCAGGACAGGGGGTATGGCTACACCTTC
TRBD1,TRBJ1-1,TRBV5-1,NA,CASSRAGQDTEAFF,TGCGCCAGCAGCCGTGCCGGACAGGACACTGAAGCTTTCTTT